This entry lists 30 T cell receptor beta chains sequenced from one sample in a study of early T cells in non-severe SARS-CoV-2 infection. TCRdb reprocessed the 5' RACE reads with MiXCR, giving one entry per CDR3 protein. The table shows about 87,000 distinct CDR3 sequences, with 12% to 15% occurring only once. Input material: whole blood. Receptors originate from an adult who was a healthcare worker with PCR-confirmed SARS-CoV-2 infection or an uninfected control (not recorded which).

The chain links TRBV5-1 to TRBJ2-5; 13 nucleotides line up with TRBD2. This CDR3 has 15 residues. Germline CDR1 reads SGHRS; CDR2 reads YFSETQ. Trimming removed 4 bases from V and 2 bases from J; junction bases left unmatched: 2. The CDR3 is CASSRTSGGQETQYF. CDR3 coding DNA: TGCGCCAGCAGCCGGACTAGCGGGGGTCAAGAGACCCAGTACTTC.

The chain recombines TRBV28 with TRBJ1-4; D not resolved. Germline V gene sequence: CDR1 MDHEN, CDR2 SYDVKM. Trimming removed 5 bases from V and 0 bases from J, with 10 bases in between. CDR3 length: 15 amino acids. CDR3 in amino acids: CASSLSVATNEKLFF. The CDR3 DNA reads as TGTGCCAGCAGTCTATCAGTTGCAACTAATGAAAAACTGTTTTTT. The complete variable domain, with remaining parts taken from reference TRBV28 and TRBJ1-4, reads DVKVTQSSRYLVKRTGEKVFLECVQDMDHENMFWYRQDPGLGLRLIYFSYDVKMKEKGDIPEGYSVSREKKERFSLILESASTNQTSMYLCASSLSVATNEKLFFGSGTQLSVL.

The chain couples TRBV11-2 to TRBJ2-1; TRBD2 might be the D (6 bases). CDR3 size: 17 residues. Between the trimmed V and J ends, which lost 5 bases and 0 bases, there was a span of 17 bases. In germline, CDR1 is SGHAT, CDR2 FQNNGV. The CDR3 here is CASSPNPGVTSYNEQFF. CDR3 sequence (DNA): TGTGCCAGCAGCCCCAACCCGGGGGTGACCTCCTACAATGAGCAGTTCTTC. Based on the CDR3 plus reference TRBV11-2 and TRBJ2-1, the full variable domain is EAGVAQSPRYKIIEKRQSVAFWCNPISGHATLYWYQQILGQGPKLLIQFQNNGVVDDSQLPKDRFSAERLKGVDSTLKIQPAKLEDSAVYLCASSPNPGVTSYNEQFFGPGTRLTVL.

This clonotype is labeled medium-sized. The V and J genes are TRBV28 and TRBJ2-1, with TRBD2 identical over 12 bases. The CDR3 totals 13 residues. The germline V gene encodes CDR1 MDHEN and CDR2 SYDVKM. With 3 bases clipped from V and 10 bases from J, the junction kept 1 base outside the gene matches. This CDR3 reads CASSLGTSGEQFF. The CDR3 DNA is TGTGCCAGCAGTTTGGGGACTAGCGGGGAGCAGTTCTTC.

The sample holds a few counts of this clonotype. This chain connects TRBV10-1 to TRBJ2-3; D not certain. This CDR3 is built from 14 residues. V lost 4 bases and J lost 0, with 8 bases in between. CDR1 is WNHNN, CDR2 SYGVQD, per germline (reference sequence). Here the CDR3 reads CASSAQASTDTQYF. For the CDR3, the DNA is TGCGCCAGCAGTGCGCAGGCTAGCACAGATACGCAGTATTTT.

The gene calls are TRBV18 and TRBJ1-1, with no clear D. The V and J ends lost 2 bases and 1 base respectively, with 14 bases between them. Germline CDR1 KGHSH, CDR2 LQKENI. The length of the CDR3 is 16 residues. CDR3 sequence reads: CASSPSPDGWNTEAFF. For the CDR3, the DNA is TGTGCCAGCTCACCAAGCCCCGACGGATGGAACACTGAAGCTTTCTTT.

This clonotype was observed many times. Written as DNA, the CDR3 is TGTGCCATCAGTGAAAGGGGGACCGGGGAGCTGTTTTTT. Amino acids: CAISERGTGELFF. The V gene is TRBV10-3, the J gene TRBJ2-2; a possible D gene is TRBD1 (6 bases). V was shortened by 3 bases and J by 5 bases, with 7 bases between the two germline ends. Germline assignment: CDR1 ENHRY and CDR2 SYGVKD. The CDR3 length is 13 residues.

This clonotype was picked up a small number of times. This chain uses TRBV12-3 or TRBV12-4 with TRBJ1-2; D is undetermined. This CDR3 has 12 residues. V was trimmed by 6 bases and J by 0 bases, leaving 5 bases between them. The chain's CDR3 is CASRITNYGYTF. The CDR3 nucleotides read TGTGCCAGCAGGATCACTAACTATGGCTACACCTTC.

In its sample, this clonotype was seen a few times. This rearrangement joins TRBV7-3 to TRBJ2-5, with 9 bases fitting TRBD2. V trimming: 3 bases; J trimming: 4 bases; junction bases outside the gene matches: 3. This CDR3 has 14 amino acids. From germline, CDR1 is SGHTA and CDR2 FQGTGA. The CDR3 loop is CASSFSGGRETQYF. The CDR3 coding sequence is TGTGCCAGCAGCTTTAGCGGGGGTAGAGAGACCCAGTACTTC. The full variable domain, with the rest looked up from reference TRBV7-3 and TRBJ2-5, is GAGVSQTPSNKVTEKGKYVELRCDPISGHTALYWYRQSLGQGPEFLIYFQGTGAADDSGLPNDRFFAVRPEGSVSTLKIQRTERGDSAVYLCASSFSGGRETQYFGPGTRLLVL.

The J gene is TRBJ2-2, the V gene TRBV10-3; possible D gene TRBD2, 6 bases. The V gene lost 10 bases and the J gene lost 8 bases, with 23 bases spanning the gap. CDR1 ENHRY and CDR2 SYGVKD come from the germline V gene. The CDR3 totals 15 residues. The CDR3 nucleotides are TGTGCCACCGGGACTGCGGGCCCCTCCTGGGGGGAGCTGTTTTTT. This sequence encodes CATGTAGPSWGELFF.

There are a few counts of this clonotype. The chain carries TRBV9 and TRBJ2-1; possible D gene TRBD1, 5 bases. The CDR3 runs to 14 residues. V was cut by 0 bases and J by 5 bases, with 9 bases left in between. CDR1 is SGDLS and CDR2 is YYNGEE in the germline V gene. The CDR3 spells CASSVDSGNNEQFF. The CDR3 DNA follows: TGTGCCAGCAGCGTAGATTCAGGGAACAATGAGCAGTTCTTC.

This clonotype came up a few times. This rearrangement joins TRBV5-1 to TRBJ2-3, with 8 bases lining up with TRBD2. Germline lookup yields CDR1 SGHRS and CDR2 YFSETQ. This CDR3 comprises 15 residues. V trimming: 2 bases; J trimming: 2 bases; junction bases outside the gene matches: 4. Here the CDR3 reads CASSFLLADTDTQYF. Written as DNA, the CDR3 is TGCGCCAGCAGCTTCTTACTAGCGGACACAGATACGCAGTATTTT.

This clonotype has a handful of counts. Here the CDR3 reads CASSLAEPYEQYF. As DNA, the CDR3 is TGTGCCAGCAGCTTAGCTGAACCCTACGAGCAGTACTTC. The gene calls are TRBV11-1 and TRBJ2-7; D is undetermined. The V end was cut by 0 bases, the J end by 2 bases, with 5 bases between. Germline V gives CDR1 SGHAT, CDR2 FQDESV (reference sequence). The CDR3 runs to 13 residues.

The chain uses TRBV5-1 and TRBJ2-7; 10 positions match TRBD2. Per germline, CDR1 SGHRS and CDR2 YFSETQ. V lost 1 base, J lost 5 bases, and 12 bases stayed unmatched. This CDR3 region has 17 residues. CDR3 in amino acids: CASSLKAFNGLADEQYF. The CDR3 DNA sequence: TGCGCCAGCAGCTTGAAAGCCTTCAACGGACTAGCGGACGAGCAGTACTTC.

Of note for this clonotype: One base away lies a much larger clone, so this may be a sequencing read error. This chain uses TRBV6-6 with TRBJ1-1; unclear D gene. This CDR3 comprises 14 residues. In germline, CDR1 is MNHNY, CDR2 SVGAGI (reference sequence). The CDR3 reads CASSYAQENTEALF. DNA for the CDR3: TGTGCCAGCAGTTACGCACAAGAGAACACTGAAGCTCTCTTT.

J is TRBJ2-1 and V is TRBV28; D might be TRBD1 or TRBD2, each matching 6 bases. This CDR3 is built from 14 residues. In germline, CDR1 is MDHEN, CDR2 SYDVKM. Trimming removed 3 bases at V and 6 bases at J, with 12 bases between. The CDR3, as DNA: TGTGCCAGCAGTTTCCGGGGGCGGATCAATGAGCAGTTCTTC. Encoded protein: CASSFRGRINEQFF. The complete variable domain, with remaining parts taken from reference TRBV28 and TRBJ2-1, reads DVKVTQSSRYLVKRTGEKVFLECVQDMDHENMFWYRQDPGLGLRLIYFSYDVKMKEKGDIPEGYSVSREKKERFSLILESASTNQTSMYLCASSFRGRINEQFFGPGTRLTVL.

The CDR3 sequence: CSVEAGADTQYF. CDR3 DNA: TGCAGCGTTGAGGCAGGGGCGGATACGCAGTATTTT. The chain joins TRBV29-1 to TRBJ2-3; D is perhaps TRBD1 (6 bases). V was cut by 3 bases and J by 6 bases, with 10 bases left in between. The CDR3 loop spans 12 amino acids. Germline lookup yields CDR1 SQVTM and CDR2 ANQGSEA.

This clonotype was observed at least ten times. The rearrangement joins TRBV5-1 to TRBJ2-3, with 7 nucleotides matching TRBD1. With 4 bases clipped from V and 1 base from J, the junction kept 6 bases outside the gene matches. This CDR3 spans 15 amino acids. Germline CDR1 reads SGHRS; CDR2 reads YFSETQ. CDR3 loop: CASSTPGTGTDTQYF. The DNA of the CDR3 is TGCGCCAGCAGCACCCCCGGGACAGGCACAGATACGCAGTATTTT.

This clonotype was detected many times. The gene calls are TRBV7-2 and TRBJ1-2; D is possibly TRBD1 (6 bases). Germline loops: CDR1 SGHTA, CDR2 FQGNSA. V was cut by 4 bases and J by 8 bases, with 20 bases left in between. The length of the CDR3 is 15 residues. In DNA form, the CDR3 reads TGTGCCAGCAGCTCCCCGACAGGTTGGACCCAGGGCTACACCTTC. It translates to CASSSPTGWTQGYTF.

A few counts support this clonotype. The CDR3 here is CSVEASDRSSYEQYF. The CDR3 bases are TGCAGCGTTGAAGCCTCGGACAGGAGCTCCTACGAGCAGTACTTC. The genes are TRBV29-1 and TRBJ2-7, with 7 bases matching TRBD1. With V trimmed by 1 base and J by 0 bases, 6 bases remained unmatched. Germline CDR1 and CDR2: SQVTM and ANQGSEA. There are 15 residues in the CDR3.

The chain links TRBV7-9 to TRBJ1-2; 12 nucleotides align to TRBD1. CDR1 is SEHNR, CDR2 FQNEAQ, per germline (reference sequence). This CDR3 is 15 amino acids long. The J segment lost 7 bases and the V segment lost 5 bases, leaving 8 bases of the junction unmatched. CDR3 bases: TGTGCCAGCAGCCCTTCTGGGACAGGGGGCCGTGGCTACACCTTC. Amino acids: CASSPSGTGGRGYTF.

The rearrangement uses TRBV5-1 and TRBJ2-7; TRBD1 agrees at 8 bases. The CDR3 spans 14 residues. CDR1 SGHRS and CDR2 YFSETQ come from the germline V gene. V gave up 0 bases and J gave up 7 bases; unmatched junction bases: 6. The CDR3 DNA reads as TGCGCCAGCAGCTTGGCCGGCAGGGGGCGGGAGCAGTACTTC. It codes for CASSLAGRGREQYF.

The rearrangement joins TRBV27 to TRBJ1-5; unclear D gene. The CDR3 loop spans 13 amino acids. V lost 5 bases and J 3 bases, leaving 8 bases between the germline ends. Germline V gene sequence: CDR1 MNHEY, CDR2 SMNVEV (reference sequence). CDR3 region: CASSQTVNQPQHF. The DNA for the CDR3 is TGTGCCAGCAGTCAGACCGTCAATCAGCCCCAGCATTTT.

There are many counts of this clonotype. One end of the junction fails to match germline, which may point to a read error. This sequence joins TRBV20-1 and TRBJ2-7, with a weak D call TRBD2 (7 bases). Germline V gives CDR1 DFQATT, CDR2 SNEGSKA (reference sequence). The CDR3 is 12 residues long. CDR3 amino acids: CSARGGAGEQYF. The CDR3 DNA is TGCAGTGCGAGAGGGGGGGCTGGTGAGCAGTACTTC.

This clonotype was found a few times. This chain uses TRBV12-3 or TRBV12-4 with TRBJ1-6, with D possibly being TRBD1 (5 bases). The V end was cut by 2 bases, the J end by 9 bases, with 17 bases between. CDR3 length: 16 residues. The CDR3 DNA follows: TGTGCCAGCAGTTTAATCGGGGACCCCATTCGTTCACCCCTCCACTTT. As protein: CASSLIGDPIRSPLHF.

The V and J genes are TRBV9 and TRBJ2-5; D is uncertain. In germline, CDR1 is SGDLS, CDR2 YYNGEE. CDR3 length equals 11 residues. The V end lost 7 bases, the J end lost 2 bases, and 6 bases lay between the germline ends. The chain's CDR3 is CASGPQETQYF. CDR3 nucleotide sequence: TGTGCCAGCGGCCCACAAGAGACCCAGTACTTC.

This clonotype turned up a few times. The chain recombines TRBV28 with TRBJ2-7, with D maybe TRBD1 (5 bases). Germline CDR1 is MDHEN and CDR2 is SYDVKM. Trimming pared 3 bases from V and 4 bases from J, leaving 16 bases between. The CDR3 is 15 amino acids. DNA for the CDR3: TGTGCCAGCAGTTTTCCCAGGGATCCCCATTACGAGCAGTACTTC. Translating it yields CASSFPRDPHYEQYF.

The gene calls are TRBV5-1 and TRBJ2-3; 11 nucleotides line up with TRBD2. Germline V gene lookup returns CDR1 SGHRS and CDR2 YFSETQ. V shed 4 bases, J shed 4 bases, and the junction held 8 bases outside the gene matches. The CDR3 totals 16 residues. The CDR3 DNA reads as TGCGCCAGCAGCGCCGGGACTAGCGGAGCCGCAGATACGCAGTATTTT. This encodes CASSAGTSGAADTQYF.

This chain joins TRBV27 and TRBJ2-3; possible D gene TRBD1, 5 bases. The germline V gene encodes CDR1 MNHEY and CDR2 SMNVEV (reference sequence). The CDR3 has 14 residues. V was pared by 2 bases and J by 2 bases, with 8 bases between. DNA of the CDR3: TGTGCCAGCAGTTTAAGACAGCTCACAGATACGCAGTATTTT. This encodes CASSLRQLTDTQYF.

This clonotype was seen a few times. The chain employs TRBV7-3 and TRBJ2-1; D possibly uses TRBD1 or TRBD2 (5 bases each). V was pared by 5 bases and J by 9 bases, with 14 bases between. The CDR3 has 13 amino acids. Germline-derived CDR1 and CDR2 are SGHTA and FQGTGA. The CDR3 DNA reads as TGTGCCAGCAGCCCAGGGACGTACGGTGAGCAGTTCTTC. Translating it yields CASSPGTYGEQFF.